This TCR beta chain was obtained from a study of blood T cell repertoires in COVID-19. This clone showed up just once. Assay: immunoSEQ multiplex PCR; the TCRdb copy retains only in-frame clones and omits some. The table lists approximately 400,000 clones, around 83% of them singletons. Looked up from germline, CDR1 is MNHEY and CDR2 is SVGAGI. Trimming pared 6 bases from V and 1 base from J, leaving 12 bases between. The CDR3 spans 14 residues. The sample comprised PBMCs or T cells enriched from blood (not recorded which). This chain joins TRBV6-5 and TRBJ2-5; possibly TRBD1 for D (5 bases). The origin of this receptor is a woman aged 50 to 60 who had recovered from COVID-19. The DNA of the CDR3 is TGTGCCAGCAGGCTTACAGGTTTCCAAGAGACCCAGTACTTC. This encodes CASRLTGFQETQYF.